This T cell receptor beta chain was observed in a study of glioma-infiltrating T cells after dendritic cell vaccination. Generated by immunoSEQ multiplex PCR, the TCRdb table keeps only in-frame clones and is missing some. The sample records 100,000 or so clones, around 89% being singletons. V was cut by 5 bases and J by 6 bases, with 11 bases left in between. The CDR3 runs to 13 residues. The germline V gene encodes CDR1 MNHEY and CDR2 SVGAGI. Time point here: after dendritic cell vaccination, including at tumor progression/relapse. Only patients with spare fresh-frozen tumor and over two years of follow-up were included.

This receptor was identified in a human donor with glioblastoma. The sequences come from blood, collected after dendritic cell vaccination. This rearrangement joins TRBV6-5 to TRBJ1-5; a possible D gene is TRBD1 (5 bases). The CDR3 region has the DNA TGTGCCAGCAGTACCACGGGGGGTCAGCCCCAGCATTTT. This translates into CASSTTGGQPQHF.